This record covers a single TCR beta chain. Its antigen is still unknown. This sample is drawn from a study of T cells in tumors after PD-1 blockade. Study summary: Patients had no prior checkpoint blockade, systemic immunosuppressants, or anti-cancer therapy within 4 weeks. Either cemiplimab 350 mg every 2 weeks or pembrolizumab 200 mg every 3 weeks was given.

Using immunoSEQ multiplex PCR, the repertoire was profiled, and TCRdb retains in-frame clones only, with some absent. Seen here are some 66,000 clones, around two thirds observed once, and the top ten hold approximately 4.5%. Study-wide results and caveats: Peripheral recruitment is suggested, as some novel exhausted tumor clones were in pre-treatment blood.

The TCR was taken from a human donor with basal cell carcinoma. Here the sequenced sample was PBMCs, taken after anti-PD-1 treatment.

The CDR3: CASRDIPAGDTQYF. In nucleotides, the CDR3 is TGTGCCAGCAGGGATATTCCGGCCGGAGATACGCAGTATTTT. The V gene is TRBV2, the J gene TRBJ2-3; D is unclear. This CDR3 is 14 amino acids long. Between the trimmed V and J ends, which lost 6 bases and 5 bases, there was a span of 15 bases. CDR1 is SNHLY, CDR2 FYNNEI, per germline.